This is a list of T cell receptor beta chains from one sample in a study of T cell responses to AZD1222 COVID-19 vaccine. Generated by immunoSEQ multiplex PCR, the TCRdb table keeps only in-frame clones and is missing some. The data contain fewer than 200,000 clones, around 93% of them singletons. Sequencing used peripheral blood, obtained on day 0 of AZD1222 vaccination. The receptor source for this set is an adult in good health. CDR3s include the opening cysteine and the closing phenylalanine or tryptophan. Fields, in order: CDR3 protein, CDR3 DNA, V gene, D gene, J gene, clone size. D genes are given only for firm matches. Clone size is not always given. Where it is, it says once, few, many or a class for expanded clones.

CDR3: CSVPQGNSYGYTF
DNA: TGCAGCGTTCCGCAGGGAAATTCTTATGGCTACACCTTC
V: TRBV29-1
D: .
J: TRBJ1-2
size: .

CDR3: CASSPWGLGGYEQYF
DNA: TGTGCCAGTAGTCCGTGGGGACTAGGCGGCTACGAGCAGTACTTC
V: TRBV19
D: TRBD2
J: TRBJ2-7
size: once

CDR3: CASSMRGVYNEQFF
DNA: TGTGCCAGCAGCATGCGGGGGGTCTACAATGAGCAGTTCTTC
V: TRBV11-2
D: TRBD2
J: TRBJ2-1
size: .

CDR3: CASSLSGGRDGELFF
DNA: TGTGCCAGCAGTTTATCGGGGGGCAGGGACGGGGAGCTGTTTTTT
V: TRBV28
D: .
J: TRBJ2-2
size: .

CDR3: CASSLIGNTGELFF
DNA: TGTGCCAGCAGCTTGATCGGGAACACCGGGGAGCTGTTTTTT
V: TRBV5-4
D: .
J: TRBJ2-2
size: .

CDR3: CASSQGVPQPQHF
DNA: TGTGCCAGCAGTCAGGGGGTCCCTCAGCCCCAGCATTTT
V: TRBV6-2/TRBV6-3
D: TRBD1
J: TRBJ1-5
size: .

CDR3: CASSNAWAEAFF
DNA: TGTGCCAGCAGCAATGCGTGGGCTGAAGCTTTCTTT
V: TRBV12-3/TRBV12-4
D: .
J: TRBJ1-1
size: .

CDR3: CASSILGTGSEAFF
DNA: TGTGCCAGTAGTATCTTGGGGACAGGGAGTGAAGCTTTCTTT
V: TRBV19
D: TRBD1
J: TRBJ1-1
size: .

CDR3: CASSLVWGPTSGQETQYF
DNA: TGCGCCAGCAGCTTGGTTTGGGGTCCGACTAGCGGTCAAGAGACCCAGTACTTC
V: TRBV5-1
D: TRBD2
J: TRBJ2-5
size: .

CDR3: CASSSPLGLAGTDTQYF
DNA: TGTGCCAGCTCATCCCCGCTGGGACTAGCGGGGACAGATACGCAGTATTTT
V: TRBV18
D: TRBD2
J: TRBJ2-3
size: .

CDR3: CASSYQSLNTEAFF
DNA: TGTGCCAGCAGTTACCAGAGTTTAAACACTGAAGCTTTCTTT
V: TRBV6-2/TRBV6-3
D: .
J: TRBJ1-1
size: .

CDR3: CASSLSLAGGGFDNEQFF
DNA: TGTGCCAGCAGCTTGTCCCTAGCGGGAGGAGGGTTTGACAATGAGCAGTTCTTC
V: TRBV5-6
D: TRBD2
J: TRBJ2-1
size: once

CDR3: CASSYSGAHQPQHF
DNA: TGTGCCAGCAGTTATTCAGGGGCCCATCAGCCCCAGCATTTT
V: TRBV6-5
D: .
J: TRBJ1-5
size: .

CDR3: CASSIGGHSYEQYF
DNA: TGTGCCAGTAGTATTGGCGGCCACTCCTACGAGCAGTACTTC
V: TRBV19
D: .
J: TRBJ2-7
size: .

CDR3: CASSLVRGYTEAFF
DNA: TGTGCCAGCAGCTTAGTGCGGGGCTACACTGAAGCTTTCTTT
V: TRBV7-6
D: .
J: TRBJ1-1
size: .

CDR3: CATSISIAASNQPQHF
DNA: TGTGCCACCAGCATTTCCATCGCGGCTAGCAATCAGCCCCAGCATTTT
V: TRBV15
D: .
J: TRBJ1-5
size: .

CDR3: CASSFRSGGQETQYF
DNA: TGTGCCAGCAGCTTTAGATCAGGAGGGCAAGAGACCCAGTACTTC
V: TRBV7-3
D: .
J: TRBJ2-5
size: .

CDR3: CASSLARRNTEAFF
DNA: TGTGCCAGCAGTTTGGCACGGAGGAACACTGAAGCTTTCTTT
V: TRBV28
D: .
J: TRBJ1-1
size: .

CDR3: CAWRGVRETQYF
DNA: TGTGCCTGGAGAGGGGTTCGAGAGACCCAGTACTTC
V: TRBV30
D: .
J: TRBJ2-5
size: .

CDR3: CASSLSVVGTEAFF
DNA: TGTGCCAGCAGCTTATCGGTAGTGGGCACTGAAGCTTTCTTT
V: TRBV7-2
D: .
J: TRBJ1-1
size: .

CDR3: CASSEGGTSTDTQYF
DNA: TGTGCCAGCAGTGAAGGGGGGACTAGCACAGATACGCAGTATTTT
V: TRBV6-1
D: .
J: TRBJ2-3
size: .

CDR3: CASSLSNTEAFF
DNA: TGTGCCAGCAGCTTAAGCAACACTGAAGCTTTCTTT
V: TRBV7-9
D: .
J: TRBJ1-1
size: .

CDR3: CASTRTGFFPEAFF
DNA: TGTGCCAGCACTCGGACAGGGTTTTTCCCTGAAGCTTTCTTT
V: TRBV28
D: TRBD1
J: TRBJ1-1
size: .

CDR3: CASTDRTSGYTF
DNA: TGTGCCAGCACTGACAGAACTTCTGGCTACACCTTC
V: TRBV2
D: .
J: TRBJ1-2
size: .

CDR3: CSVGSAFYEQYF
DNA: TGCAGCGTTGGTTCTGCGTTCTACGAGCAGTACTTC
V: TRBV29-1
D: .
J: TRBJ2-7
size: .

CDR3: CSASNSMNTEAFF
DNA: TGCAGTGCTAGTAACAGCATGAACACTGAAGCTTTCTTT
V: TRBV20-1
D: .
J: TRBJ1-1
size: .

CDR3: CASSYAGGRETQYF
DNA: TGTGCCAGCAGTTACGCGGGAGGGAGAGAGACCCAGTACTTC
V: TRBV6-2/TRBV6-3
D: TRBD2
J: TRBJ2-5
size: .

CDR3: CAWTQVPHTEAFF
DNA: TGTGCCTGGACACAGGTTCCCCACACTGAAGCTTTCTTT
V: TRBV30
D: .
J: TRBJ1-1
size: .

CDR3: CASSNYRGGDGYTF
DNA: TGTGCCAGTAGTAACTACAGGGGAGGGGATGGCTACACCTTC
V: TRBV19
D: TRBD1
J: TRBJ1-2
size: once

CDR3: CASSAPLNEQFF
DNA: TGTGCCAGCAGCGCCCCGCTAAATGAGCAGTTCTTC
V: TRBV6-2/TRBV6-3
D: .
J: TRBJ2-1
size: .

CDR3: CASSPTGGNTEAFF
DNA: TGTGCCAGCAGCCCGACAGGGGGGAACACTGAAGCTTTCTTT
V: TRBV7-9
D: TRBD1
J: TRBJ1-1
size: few

CDR3: CASSSPPGDPTDTQYF
DNA: TGCGCCAGCAGCTCACCACCTGGGGACCCCACAGATACGCAGTATTTT
V: TRBV5-1
D: .
J: TRBJ2-3
size: .

CDR3: CASSLVERRTYEQYF
DNA: TGTGCCAGCAGCTTAGTAGAGAGACGGACCTACGAGCAGTACTTC
V: TRBV7-9
D: .
J: TRBJ2-7
size: once

CDR3: CATGEPGDIQYF
DNA: TGTGCCACGGGGGAACCGGGAGACATTCAGTACTTC
V: TRBV28
D: .
J: TRBJ2-4
size: .

CDR3: CATRRGASSYEQYF
DNA: TGTGCCACTAGAAGAGGAGCGAGCTCCTACGAGCAGTACTTC
V: TRBV19
D: .
J: TRBJ2-7
size: .

CDR3: CASSPGREGGETQYF
DNA: TGTGCCAGCAGCCCCGGGCGGGAGGGAGGAGAGACCCAGTACTTC
V: TRBV5-4
D: TRBD2
J: TRBJ2-5
size: .

CDR3: CASSQSGTSSSDTQYF
DNA: TGCGCCAGCAGCCAATCCGGGACTAGCAGCTCAGATACGCAGTATTTT
V: TRBV4-3
D: TRBD2
J: TRBJ2-3
size: .

CDR3: CASSVGFSPLHF
DNA: TGTGCCAGCAGCGTAGGTTTTTCACCCCTCCACTTT
V: TRBV9
D: .
J: TRBJ1-6
size: .

CDR3: CASSLVSGVGATNEKLFF
DNA: TGTGCCAGCAGCTTGGTGTCAGGGGTCGGTGCGACTAATGAAAAACTGTTTTTT
V: TRBV5-4
D: .
J: TRBJ1-4
size: .

CDR3: CARSFPKGGAGAFF
DNA: TGTGCCAGAAGCTTCCCAAAGGGGGGGGCGGGCGCTTTCTTT
V: TRBV7-5
D: .
J: TRBJ1-1
size: .

CDR3: CATSGLAGGTSTDTQYF
DNA: TGTGCCACCTCCGGACTAGCGGGAGGAACTAGCACAGATACGCAGTATTTT
V: TRBV10-3
D: TRBD2
J: TRBJ2-3
size: .

CDR3: CSASSGDEQYF
DNA: TGCAGTGCTAGTTCAGGGGACGAGCAGTACTTC
V: TRBV20-1
D: .
J: TRBJ2-7
size: .

CDR3: CSCNTDTQYF
DNA: TGCAGTTGCAACACAGATACGCAGTATTTT
V: TRBV20-1
D: .
J: TRBJ2-3
size: .

CDR3: CATGRQGGNQPQHF
DNA: TGTGCCACCGGAAGACAGGGAGGCAATCAGCCCCAGCATTTT
V: TRBV15
D: TRBD1
J: TRBJ1-5
size: .